This TCR beta chain was recorded in a study of blood T cell repertoires in COVID-19. Across the study: Sites across the United States, Italy and Spain contributed samples from acute and convalescent COVID-19. Nucleic acid was either cDNA or gDNA, and it came from T cells, B-cell-depleted T cells, or PBMCs.

Trimming pared 4 bases from V and 0 bases from J, leaving 12 bases between. The CDR3 covers 15 residues. CDR1 MGHRA and CDR2 YSYEKL come from the germline V gene. Original processing notes: The assay estimated nucleated cells by amplifying reference gene primers. The repertoire was sequenced with immunoSEQ multiplex PCR; TCRdb's copy has only in-frame clones and lacks some. V and J calls and clone size are given by that table; D and trimming were obtained from the DNA. The profile shows 180,000 or so clones, around nine tenths of them singletons. The TCR originated in a man between 18 and 29 years old with active or convalescent COVID-19. Sequenced: peripheral blood. The V and J genes are TRBV4-1 and TRBJ1-1; D is unresolved. CDR3 nucleotides: TGCGCCAGCAGCCCCCTGCCCGGGGTGAACACTGAAGCTTTCTTT. Amino acids: CASSPLPGVNTEAFF.